This T cell receptor beta chain was recovered during a study of T cells after yellow fever vaccination. Conversion of TCR transcripts into cDNA relied on 5'RACE template switching, which added a universal primer site and UMIs. MiXCR, run by TCRdb on the 5' RACE reads, gives a single entry per CDR3 protein. In the table there are 300,000 to 400,000 distinct CDR3 sequences, about an eighth of which are singletons. This clonotype was seen only a few times. CDR1 is MNHEY and CDR2 is SVGEGT in the germline V gene. The CDR3 contains 16 residues. V lost 5 bases, J lost 0 bases, and 16 bases lay in between. The chain links TRBV6-2 or TRBV6-3 to TRBJ1-2; D is undetermined. The specimen was CD4+ T cells sorted from PBMCs, collected 15 days after the yellow fever booster vaccination. The TCR comes from a man aged 18 to 35 who received the YFV17D yellow fever vaccine. The CDR3 reads CASSAPSGSANYGYTF. The CDR3 DNA reads as TGTGCCAGCAGTGCCCCTTCTGGCAGCGCTAACTATGGCTACACCTTC.